This entry describes one T cell receptor (beta chain). Its antigen is not identified. UMI-labeled 5' RACE yielded the TRB cDNA libraries. TCRdb reprocessed the 5' RACE reads and keeps a single row for each CDR3 protein, giving no DNA. This repertoire comprises 120,000 or so distinct CDR3 sequences; its ten largest clones make up roughly 0.62%. Researchers sorted approximately 290,000 cells of each CD8+ T cell subset in triplicate. The data were taken from a study of CXCR3-negative and CXCR3-positive naive CD8 T cells. Notes on the study in general: In CXCR3-positive naive cells, the TRB CDR3s were more hydrophobic than in CXCR3-negative naive cells. Similar TRBV-TRBJ usage was seen in naive cells (both CXCR3-negative and CXCR3-positive), but memory cells differed.

This receptor was taken from a human donor in good health. Some clones in this sample may be carry-over from other donors' samples. The source material was naive CXCR3+ CD8+ T cells from blood. Stated subset: CD45RO-CCR7+CD27+CD95- naive CD8+ T cells expressing CXCR3 (TNR3+).

This chain's CDR3 is CASISNAGELFF. V usage is TRBV7-9 and J usage is TRBJ2-2. CDR1 SEHNR and CDR2 FQNEAQ come from the germline V gene (reference sequence). The CDR3 contains 12 residues.